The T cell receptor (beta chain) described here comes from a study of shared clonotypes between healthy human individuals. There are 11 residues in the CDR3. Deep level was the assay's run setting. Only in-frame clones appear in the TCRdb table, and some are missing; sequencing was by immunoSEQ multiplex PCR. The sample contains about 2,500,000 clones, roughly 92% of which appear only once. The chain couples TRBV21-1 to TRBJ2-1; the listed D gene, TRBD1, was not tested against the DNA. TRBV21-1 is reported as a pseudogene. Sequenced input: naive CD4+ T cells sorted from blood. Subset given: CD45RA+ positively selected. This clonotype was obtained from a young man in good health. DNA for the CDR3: TGTGCCAGCAGTAAGAGTTCAGGGAAGTTCTTC. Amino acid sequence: CASSKSSGKFF.